The present T cell receptor beta chain was sequenced within a study of blood T cell repertoires in COVID-19. Looking at the study overall: COVID-19 samples collected from the United States, Italy and Spain covered acute and convalescent phases. Sample material is recorded as cDNA or gDNA derived from T cells, B-cell-depleted T cells, or PBMCs.

How the authors handled the data: Reference gene primer amplification yielded estimated nucleated cell counts. Produced via immunoSEQ multiplex PCR; TCRdb's table is partial and in-frame only. From that table come the V and J calls and clone size; the DNA was used to work out D and trimming. The sample records some 350,000 clones, 83% being singletons. Germline CDR1 SGHAT, CDR2 FQNNGV. This CDR3 has 16 amino acids. Trimming removed 7 bases from V and 2 bases from J, with 19 bases in between. The sequence derives from a man younger than 45 with active or convalescent COVID-19. This rearrangement joins TRBV11-2 to TRBJ2-3, with a weak D call TRBD2 (6 bases). The specimen sequenced was peripheral blood. The CDR3 loop is CASTRSPERVTDTQYF. The CDR3 DNA follows: TGTGCCAGCACCCGGAGTCCGGAGCGGGTCACAGATACGCAGTATTTT.